This T cell receptor beta chain stems from a study of CD4 and CD8 cells across lung adenocarcinoma regions. The J segment lost 13 bases and the V segment lost 3 bases, leaving 18 bases of the junction unmatched. Germline V CDR1 and CDR2: WSHSY, SAAADI. The CDR3 has 16 amino acids. TCRdb reanalysed the PCR reads using MiXCR and keeps one entry per CDR3 protein. The sample holds approximately 25,000 distinct CDR3 sequences; under 60% are singletons and the top ten take 45% to 60%. Donors had localized lung adenocarcinoma, a non-small cell lung cancer. This sequence was found in a male donor with lung adenocarcinoma. The CD4 and CD8 labels of this study may be unreliable. The V and J genes are TRBV10-2 and TRBJ2-4; 7 bases match TRBD1. Sequenced sample: CD8+ T cells from the center of a lung tumor. The DNA for the CDR3 is TGCGCCAGCAGTGAACAGGGGCTGGGAGCCGAAGACACGCAGTACTTC. It encodes CASSEQGLGAEDTQYF.